The 16 T cell receptor beta chains presented below share a single source sample, sequenced in a study of T cell changes during pregnancy in multiple sclerosis. Method: immunoSEQ multiplex PCR; TCRdb's copy keeps in-frame clones and lacks some. Of tens of thousands of clones in the sample, about 93% were seen once. The sample in question was CD4+ T cells from peripheral blood mononuclear cells, obtained after pregnancy. The receptors originated from a female donor with multiple sclerosis, enrolled in a pregnancy study.

This clone was recorded only once. This rearrangement joins TRBV29-1 to TRBJ1-1, with D possibly matching TRBD1 (6 bases). This CDR3 is built from 14 residues. The germline V gene encodes CDR1 SQVTM and CDR2 ANQGSEA. V was clipped by 7 bases and J by 0 bases, with 15 bases between them. CDR3: CSATRTVMNTEAFF. In DNA form, the CDR3 reads TGCAGCGCTACAAGGACAGTAATGAACACTGAAGCTTTCTTT.

The gene calls are TRBV7-9 and TRBJ1-1, with 7 positions matching TRBD1. Germline CDR1 SEHNR, CDR2 FQNEAQ (reference sequence). V lost 7 bases and J lost 2; bases outside the gene matches: 16. There are 17 residues in the CDR3. CDR3 DNA: TGTGCCAGCATCATGACGAGGGGGCTTACCTTTAACACTGAAGCTTTCTTT. It encodes CASIMTRGLTFNTEAFF.

This sequence joins TRBV9 and TRBJ2-7; D may be TRBD2 (5 bases). The V gene's germline CDR1 is SGDLS and CDR2 YYNGEE. There are 14 residues in the CDR3. Trimming pared 0 bases from V and 2 bases from J, leaving 9 bases between. CDR3 sequence: CASSVVPEAYEQYF. For the CDR3, the DNA is TGTGCCAGCAGCGTAGTACCGGAGGCCTACGAGCAGTACTTC.

The CDR3 DNA sequence: TGTGCCAGCAGTGGGGACAGGGGGATTCCCCAGCCCCAGCATTTT. Translating gives CASSGDRGIPQPQHF. The chain links TRBV2 to TRBJ1-5; 11 nucleotides agree with TRBD1. CDR1 is SNHLY, CDR2 FYNNEI, per germline. The V and J ends lost 4 bases and 7 bases, in that order; junction bases with no gene match: 6. The CDR3 runs 15 residues. The whole variable domain, filled in from reference TRBV2 and TRBJ1-5, reads EPEVTQTPSHQVTQMGQEVILRCVPISNHLYFYWYRQILGQKVEFLVSFYNNEISEKSEIFDDQFSVERPDGSNFTLKIRSTKLEDSAMYFCASSGDRGIPQPQHFGDGTRLSIL.

The CDR3 region has the DNA TGTGCCAGCAGCCAAGATGGCAGGGGTTGGGATACGCAGTATTTT. It specifies CASSQDGRGWDTQYF. V usage is TRBV4-2 and J usage is TRBJ2-3; weak D call: TRBD1 (6 bases). The ends were cut back, 0 bases at V and 6 bases at J, with 13 bases in the middle. This CDR3 has 15 residues. Per the germline V gene, CDR1 is LGHNA and CDR2 is YNFKEQ.

The genes are TRBV7-2 and TRBJ2-7, with TRBD2 matching over 7 bases. The germline V gene encodes CDR1 SGHTA and CDR2 FQGNSA. The CDR3 runs to 12 residues. Trimming removed 3 bases from V and 6 bases from J; junction bases left unmatched: 2. CDR3: CASSLGLSEQYF. The CDR3 DNA reads TGTGCCAGCAGCTTGGGACTAAGCGAGCAGTACTTC. Filled out from reference TRBV7-2 and TRBJ2-7, the complete variable domain reads GAGVSQSPSNKVTEKGKDVELRCDPISGHTALYWYRQSLGQGLEFLIYFQGNSAPDKSGLPSDRFSAERTGGSVSTLTIQRTQQEDSAVYLCASSLGLSEQYFGPGTRLTVT.

The chain joins TRBV28 to TRBJ1-4, with 7 positions matching TRBD1. V dropped 5 bases and J dropped 7; count of bases not matched to a gene: 10. CDR3 length: 15 residues. Germline assignment: CDR1 MDHEN and CDR2 SYDVKM. Here the CDR3 DNA reads TGTGCCAGCAGTACCACACAGGGGAGCGGTGAAAAACTGTTTTTT. Encoded protein: CASSTTQGSGEKLFF.

The chain links TRBV7-8 to TRBJ2-1, with 7 positions matching TRBD2. V lost 5 bases, J lost 15 bases, and 10 bases stayed unmatched. Per the germline V gene, CDR1 is SGHVS and CDR2 is FQNEAQ. This CDR3 has 12 residues. The CDR3 sequence: CASSHLRGLLFF. DNA for the CDR3: TGTGCCAGCAGCCATCTACGGGGACTACTGTTCTTC.

The chain is built from TRBV7-6 and TRBJ1-2; 11 positions agree with TRBD1. Germline V gene lookup returns CDR1 SGHVS and CDR2 FNYEAQ. The CDR3 runs to 14 residues. V shed 5 bases and J 7 bases; nucleotides not matched to a gene: 6. CDR3 protein: CASSPRTGGFGYTF. The CDR3 DNA follows: TGTGCCAGCAGCCCTAGGACAGGGGGCTTTGGCTACACCTTC.

The V and J genes are TRBV7-8 and TRBJ1-2; D is unresolved. Germline loops: CDR1 SGHVS, CDR2 FQNEAQ. The CDR3 totals 15 residues. Trimming shortened V by 1 base and J by 6 bases, and 15 bases separated the two germline ends. DNA for the CDR3: TGTGCCAGCAGCTTAGTTCGGCTCGGGGTTGATGGCTACACCTTC. Protein product: CASSLVRLGVDGYTF. Complete variable domain (other parts from reference TRBV7-8 and TRBJ1-2): GAGVSQSPRYKVAKRGQDVALRCDPISGHVSLFWYQQALGQGPEFLTYFQNEAQLDKSGLPSDRFFAERPEGSVSTLKIQRTQQEDSAVYLCASSLVRLGVDGYTFGSGTRLTVV.

The chain uses TRBV5-6 and TRBJ2-4; 7 bases align to TRBD2. Germline V lookup: CDR1 SGHDT, CDR2 YYEEEE. The CDR3 runs 19 residues. V shed 3 bases and J 0 bases; nucleotides not matched to a gene: 15. The DNA of the CDR3 is TGTGCCAGCAGCTGGGGGACGGCCCCGGGACTACTAGCCAAAAACATTCAGTACTTC. Its protein is CASSWGTAPGLLAKNIQYF.

V usage is TRBV27 and J usage is TRBJ2-3; a possible D gene is TRBD2 (6 bases). The CDR3 runs to 15 residues. CDR1 MNHEY and CDR2 SMNVEV come from the germline V gene (reference sequence). V shed 4 bases and J shed 1 base, with 12 bases lying between them. The DNA of the CDR3 is TGTGCCAGCAGTTCACGACTAGGGGGCACAGATACGCAGTATTTT. It is translated as CASSSRLGGTDTQYF.

This rearrangement joins TRBV4-2 to TRBJ2-1; 10 nucleotides match TRBD2. V was clipped by 0 bases and J by 3 bases; unmatched bases: 2. The CDR3 covers 16 residues. Germline CDR1 reads LGHNA; CDR2 reads YNFKEQ. CDR3 in DNA: TGTGCCAGCAGCCAAGATGGGACTAGCGTCTACAATGAGCAGTTCTTC. It translates to CASSQDGTSVYNEQFF.

The chain is built from TRBV25-1 and TRBJ2-7; D might be TRBD1 (5 bases). The germline gives CDR1 MGHDK, CDR2 SYGVNS. The CDR3 extends over 17 amino acids. Trimming removed 2 bases from V and 1 base from J, with 18 bases in between. The chain's CDR3 is CASSELTSWGSSYEQYF. The CDR3 nucleotides read TGTGCCAGCAGTGAACTAACCAGCTGGGGCAGTTCCTACGAGCAGTACTTC.

This sequence joins TRBV6-1 and TRBJ2-1; D perhaps matches TRBD1 (6 bases). Germline V gives CDR1 MNHNS, CDR2 SASEGT. The CDR3 contains 15 residues. V gave up 1 base and J gave up 4 bases, with 11 bases separating them. CDR3 coding DNA: TGTGCCAGCAGTGAAGGAGACAGGCGTTACAATGAGCAGTTCTTC. It specifies CASSEGDRRYNEQFF.

The chain is built from TRBV18 and TRBJ2-7; 11 nucleotides match TRBD1. The CDR3 is 17 amino acids. CDR1 KGHSH and CDR2 LQKENI come from the germline V gene. The V segment lost 6 bases and the J segment 3 bases; nucleotides outside the gene matches: 13. This chain's CDR3 is CASSPNNPGTGGYEQYF. In DNA, the CDR3 is TGTGCCAGCTCGCCAAATAACCCCGGGACAGGGGGCTACGAGCAGTACTTC.